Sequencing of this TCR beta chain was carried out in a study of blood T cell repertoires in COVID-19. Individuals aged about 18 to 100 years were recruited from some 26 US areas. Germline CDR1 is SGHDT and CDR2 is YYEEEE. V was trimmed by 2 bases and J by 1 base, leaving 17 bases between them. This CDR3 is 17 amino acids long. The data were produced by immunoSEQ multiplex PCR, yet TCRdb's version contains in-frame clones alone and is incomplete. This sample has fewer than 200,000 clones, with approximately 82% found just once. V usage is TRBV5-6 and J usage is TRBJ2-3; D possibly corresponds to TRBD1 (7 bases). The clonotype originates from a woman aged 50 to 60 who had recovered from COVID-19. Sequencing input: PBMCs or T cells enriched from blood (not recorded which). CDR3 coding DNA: TGTGCCAGCAGCTTTACAGGGGACTCGTGGCGCACAGATACGCAGTATTTT. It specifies CASSFTGDSWRTDTQYF.